This section outlines one TCR beta chain sequence together with its context. The antigen is not known. The data belong to a study of Graves' ophthalmopathy and Graves' hyperthyroidism. Study observations and caveats: Most expanded thyroid clonotypes above 0.001 frequency also appeared in blood. As the model predicted ophthalmopathy progression, it achieved a sensitivity of nearly 71% and a specificity of around 72%.

Scientists amplified the TCR beta CDR3 regions from RNA transcripts. An initial RT-PCR round employing HTBI primers preceded a second-round multiplex PCR. TCRdb reanalysed the multiplex PCR reads using MiXCR and keeps one entry per CDR3 protein. The table includes over a million distinct CDR3 sequences, 35% to 40% detected once. What was sequenced was peripheral blood or thyroid tissue (not recorded which). The receptor comes from an adult man with Graves' hyperthyroidism.

CDR3 in DNA: TGTGCCTTAGATTTCCTTAACTATGGCTACACCTTC. Residues: CALDFLNYGYTF. This chain joins TRBV30 and TRBJ1-2; D is ambiguous. V was shortened by 7 bases and J by 1 base, with 10 bases between the two germline ends. This CDR3 spans 12 amino acids. The germline V gene encodes CDR1 GTSNPN and CDR2 SVGIG (reference sequence).